The TCR beta chain described here comes from a study of blood T cell repertoires in COVID-19. Profiled with immunoSEQ multiplex PCR; TCRdb holds only in-frame clones, not every one. The sample has 55,000 to 70,000 clones; just over 85% are singletons. The sample consisted of peripheral blood. This clonotype originated in a woman aged 60-75 years with COVID-19, enrolled during active disease.

CDR3 nucleotides: TGTGCCAGCAGTTATGGGCCCGACAATGAGCAGTTCTTC. Its translation: CASSYGPDNEQFF. The rearrangement links TRBV6-5 to TRBJ2-1; no clear D gene. The CDR3 is 13 residues long. Germline V gene sequence: CDR1 MNHEY, CDR2 SVGAGI. The V end was cut by 3 bases, the J end by 5 bases, with 8 bases between.